The rows below give T cell receptor beta chains drawn from one sample of a study of T cells in Graves' hyperthyroidism and ophthalmopathy. TCRdb re-analysed the multiplex PCR reads in MiXCR, keeping a single row per CDR3 protein. Among roughly 600,000 distinct CDR3 sequences listed, approximately 15% were seen once. Sequenced material: blood. These receptors were collected from a woman between 50 and 59 years old with Graves' ophthalmopathy. CDR3s include the opening cysteine and the closing phenylalanine or tryptophan.

j_call v_call cdr3_aa
TRBJ2-1 TRBV20-1 CSARGGLASNEQFF
TRBJ2-1 TRBV4-1 CASSQESRYNEQFF
TRBJ2-7 TRBV9 CASSVGGQTDYYEQYF
TRBJ1-1 TRBV27 CASQDGLNTEAFF
TRBJ2-5 TRBV6-5 CASSYGPSSQETQYF
TRBJ2-3 TRBV19 CASSASRDRGADTQYF
TRBJ2-1 TRBV20-1 CSARVDSYNEQFF
TRBJ2-7 TRBV6-1 CASRRSSYEQYF
TRBJ2-5 TRBV7-9 CASSRRGDQETQYF
TRBJ1-1 TRBV25-1 CTSSDPRRAEAFF
TRBJ1-2 TRBV19 CASDRDGSFANYGYTF
TRBJ2-1 TRBV20-1 CSATRMWDRGRNEQFF
TRBJ2-1 TRBV24-1 CATSDWGPTTGTYNEQFF
TRBJ1-6 TRBV27 CASGTFRGNYNSPLHF
TRBJ2-7 TRBV12-3/TRBV12-4 CASSLAGTSGRYEQYF
TRBJ1-1 TRBV7-9 CASSLSDGMNTEAFF
TRBJ1-2 TRBV29-1 CSVRLGLYGYTF
TRBJ2-7 TRBV28 CASTRVKSSYEQYF
TRBJ2-3 TRBV5-6 CASSTETNRFTDTQYF
TRBJ1-2 TRBV20-1 CSAREPHRAGYTF
TRBJ2-7 TRBV29-1 CSARYQTYEQYF
TRBJ2-2 TRBV5-5 CASSLARGERVNTGELFF
TRBJ2-3 TRBV4-1 CASSQDHRQWGTDTQYF
TRBJ1-6 TRBV6-2/TRBV6-3 CASSYTRHDSPLHF
TRBJ2-2 TRBV7-2 CASSLWPGTQNTGELFF
TRBJ2-1 TRBV20-1 CSANKNLEVDDPTPFYNEQFF
TRBJ2-7 TRBV4-3 CASSQATGTYYEQYF
TRBJ2-1 TRBV6-5 CASSYSGSGTPKGQFF
TRBJ2-5 TRBV2 CASRRGLSGSTETQYF
TRBJ1-1 TRBV6-2/TRBV6-3 CASRVPSDRGSNTEAFF
TRBJ2-1 TRBV25-1 CASSGLRDYNEQFF
TRBJ2-1 TRBV18 CASSPDGVGDNEQFF
TRBJ2-5 TRBV5-1 CASSLDAGGHETQYF
TRBJ1-1 TRBV5-1 CASSFTGEEAFF
TRBJ1-2 TRBV6-6 CASSYGTGGHDGYTF
TRBJ1-2 TRBV6-1 CASSEVGSPAGYTF
TRBJ2-7 TRBV2 CASSTDRDRPGLKLYEQYF
TRBJ1-2 TRBV9 CASTTQGGGYGYTF
TRBJ1-1 TRBV27 CASSLFGGSTEAFF
TRBJ1-2 TRBV20-1 CSAEGRVNYGYTF
TRBJ2-7 TRBV7-2 CASSPTGGEQYF
TRBJ1-2 TRBV3-1 CASSQTYGYGYTF
TRBJ2-4 TRBV28 CASSLSGRVPKNIQYF
TRBJ2-2 TRBV3-1 CASRHPSGRVTGELFF
TRBJ2-7 TRBV7-8 CASSLDRVSNYEQYF
TRBJ1-1 TRBV28 CASSTRSGANTEAFF
TRBJ2-7 TRBV30 CAWGWEMGEQYF
TRBJ1-4 TRBV30 CAWTGGAASTNEKLFF
TRBJ2-2 TRBV29-1 CSALNGLAGNTGELFF
TRBJ2-2 TRBV28 CASRPLAGLSGELFF
TRBJ2-5 TRBV3-1 CASSPEAGTGGIRQYF
TRBJ2-3 TRBV5-1 CASSYTRMSTDTQYF
TRBJ2-7 TRBV28 CASRNAVKGLITYEQYF
TRBJ2-5 TRBV14 CASSQGTSRFLETQYF
TRBJ2-7 TRBV6-2/TRBV6-3 CASSYRGSTYEQYF